This TCR beta chain derives from a study of T cell responses to AZD1222 COVID-19 vaccine. Sequencing was performed with immunoSEQ multiplex PCR; in TCRdb, only in-frame clones are kept and a portion is missing. The repertoire includes roughly 160,000 clones, 94% of them detected once, and 0.6% to 0.7% sits in the top ten. Concerning this clone: Its antigen is not identified.

Study-level findings and limits: Unmutated regions of variants are reportedly targeted by nearly half of spike-specific TCRs. Clonal diversity was possibly underestimated, and white British individuals and females predominated among donors.

Trimming removed 4 bases at V and 4 bases at J, with 5 bases between. CDR1 is MNHEY and CDR2 is SVGAGI in the germline V gene. This CDR3 is 11 amino acids long. Sequences were derived from peripheral blood, sampled on day 0 of AZD1222 vaccination. This sequence was found in an adult in good health. The chain recombines TRBV6-5 with TRBJ2-7; D not certain. Written as DNA, the CDR3 is TGTGCCAGCAGTTCACCATACGAGCAGTACTTC. This translates into CASSSPYEQYF.